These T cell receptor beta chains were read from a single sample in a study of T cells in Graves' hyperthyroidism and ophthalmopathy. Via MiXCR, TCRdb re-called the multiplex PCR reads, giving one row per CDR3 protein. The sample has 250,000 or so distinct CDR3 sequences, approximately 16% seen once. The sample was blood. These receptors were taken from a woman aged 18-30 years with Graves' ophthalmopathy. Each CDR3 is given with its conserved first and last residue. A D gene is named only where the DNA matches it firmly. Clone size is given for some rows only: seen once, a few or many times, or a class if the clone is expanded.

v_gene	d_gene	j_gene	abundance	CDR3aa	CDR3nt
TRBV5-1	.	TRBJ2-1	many	CASSPSSYNEQFF	TGCGCCAGCAGCCCTAGCTCCTACAATGAGCAGTTCTTC
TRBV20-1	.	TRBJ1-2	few	CSARQAREFGYTF	TGCAGTGCCAGACAGGCAAGGGAGTTTGGCTACACCTTC
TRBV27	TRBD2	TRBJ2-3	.	CASRGTSGAHLTDTQYF	TGTGCCAGCAGAGGGACTAGCGGGGCCCACCTCACAGATACGCAGTATTTT
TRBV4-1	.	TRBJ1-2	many	CASSQALAGEYGYTF	TGCGCCAGCAGCCAAGCTTTAGCAGGGGAATATGGCTACACCTTC
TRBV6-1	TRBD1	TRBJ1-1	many	CATRDRNMNTEAFF	TGTGCCACCCGGGACAGAAACATGAACACTGAAGCTTTCTTT
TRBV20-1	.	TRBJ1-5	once	CSASKDTTNQPQHF	TGCAGTGCTAGTAAGGACACGACCAATCAGCCCCAGCATTTT
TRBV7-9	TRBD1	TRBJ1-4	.	CASSLGTGRMANEKLFF	TGTGCCAGCAGCCTAGGGACAGGACGGATGGCTAATGAAAAACTGTTTTTT
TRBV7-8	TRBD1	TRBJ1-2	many	CASSKRTGYDGYTF	TGTGCCAGCAGCAAAAGGACAGGGTATGATGGCTACACCTTC
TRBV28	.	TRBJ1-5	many	CASSPGGAGQPQHF	TGTGCCAGCAGCCCGGGGGGGGCTGGGCAGCCCCAGCATTTT
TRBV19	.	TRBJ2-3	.	CARLYSFYTQYF	TGTGCCAGACTTTACTCCTTTTATACGCAGTATTTT
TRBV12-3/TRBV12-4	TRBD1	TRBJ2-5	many	CASSLSGQGGETQYF	TGTGCCAGCAGTTTAAGTGGACAGGGAGGAGAGACCCAGTACTTC
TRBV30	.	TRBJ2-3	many	CAWSVTVAASTDTQYF	TGTGCCTGGAGTGTCACGGTAGCAGCTAGCACAGATACGCAGTATTTT
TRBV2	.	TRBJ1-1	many	CASRPGGGTEAFF	TGTGCCAGCAGACCCGGGGGGGGGACTGAAGCTTTCTTT
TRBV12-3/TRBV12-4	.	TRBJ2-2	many	CASSPPRALDTGELFF	TGTGCCAGCAGCCCACCAAGGGCATTGGACACCGGGGAGCTGTTTTTT